Shown below are 20 T cell receptor beta chains from a single sample sequenced in a study of T cell responses to AZD1222 COVID-19 vaccine. Sequencing was performed with immunoSEQ multiplex PCR; in TCRdb, only in-frame clones are kept and a portion is missing. The sample carries roughly 140,000 clones, 90% recorded once. Material: peripheral blood, obtained 28 days after the second AZD1222 dose. The receptors here all came from an adult who received the AZD1222 COVID-19 vaccine.

The chain recombines TRBV7-9 with TRBJ2-5; maybe TRBD1 (6 bases). V was shortened by 5 bases and J by 5 bases, with 18 bases between the two germline ends. Per germline, CDR1 SEHNR and CDR2 FQNEAQ (reference sequence). This CDR3 comprises 15 residues. The CDR3 bases are TGTGCCAGCAGCGCGTCGACAGGATATGCGGAGACCCAGTACTTC. Translated: CASSASTGYAETQYF. Complete variable domain (other parts from reference TRBV7-9 and TRBJ2-5): DTGVSQNPRHKITKRGQNVTFRCDPISEHNRLYWYRQTLGQGPEFLTYFQNEAQLEKSRLLSDRFSAERPKGSFSTLEIQRTEQGDSAMYLCASSASTGYAETQYFGPGTRLLVL.

This chain uses TRBV6-2 or TRBV6-3 with TRBJ2-5, with 8 bases identical to TRBD1. Germline V gene lookup returns CDR1 MNHEY and CDR2 SVGEGT. CDR3 length: 15 residues. Trimming removed 7 bases from V and 5 bases from J; junction bases left unmatched: 12. CDR3 bases: TGTGCCAGCAACCCGACAGGGGATTTTTTTGAGACCCAGTACTTC. It specifies CASNPTGDFFETQYF.

This clone was recorded once. This sequence joins TRBV11-2 and TRBJ1-2; D gene ambiguous. CDR1 SGHAT and CDR2 FQNNGV come from the germline V gene. CDR3 length: 14 amino acids. V lost 1 base and J lost 2, with 8 bases in between. The CDR3 reads CASSLGVANYGYTF. The CDR3 DNA follows: TGTGCCAGCAGCTTAGGGGTAGCGAACTATGGCTACACCTTC.

The chain carries TRBV29-1 and TRBJ1-2, with D unresolved. Germline loops: CDR1 SQVTM, CDR2 ANQGSEA. Trimming left V 1 base short and J 0 bases short, with 6 bases between. This CDR3 is built from 13 residues. In nucleotides, the CDR3 is TGCAGCGTTGAAGTCGTCCCTAACTATGGCTACACCTTC. Protein product: CSVEVVPNYGYTF.

The V gene is TRBV10-3, the J gene TRBJ1-2, with TRBD1 as a possible D gene (5 bases). Looked up from germline, CDR1 is ENHRY and CDR2 is SYGVKD. Trimming took off 10 bases at V and 5 bases at J, with 17 bases between the two ends. The CDR3 covers 13 residues. CDR3 amino acids: CAKSSDGGYGYTF. The CDR3 DNA follows: TGTGCCAAATCGAGCGACGGGGGATATGGCTACACCTTC.

This clone appeared a single time. This rearrangement joins TRBV5-8 to TRBJ1-1, with a possible D match to TRBD1 (5 bases). Germline V CDR1 and CDR2: SGHTS, YDEGEE. Deletions cut 0 bases from V and 4 bases from J, with 16 bases between. CDR3 length: 16 residues. The CDR3 sequence: CASSLGGTGMGTEAFF. CDR3 nucleotide sequence: TGTGCCAGCAGCTTGGGGGGAACAGGAATGGGCACTGAAGCTTTCTTT.

The table lists this clone with a few counts. The CDR3 DNA sequence: TGTGCCAGCAGAAAATCGACAGCCCTAAACACTGAAGCTTTCTTT. Protein sequence: CASRKSTALNTEAFF. The chain employs TRBV28 and TRBJ1-1, with D perhaps matching TRBD1 (5 bases). Germline V gives CDR1 MDHEN, CDR2 SYDVKM. V was shortened by 6 bases and J by 2 bases, with 16 bases between the two germline ends. The CDR3 is made up of 15 amino acids.

The chain links TRBV29-1 to TRBJ2-5, with 9 bases that match TRBD1. The germline gives CDR1 SQVTM, CDR2 ANQGSEA. The CDR3 has 13 amino acids. Germline trimming cut 3 bases from V and 5 bases from J; bases unmatched to any gene: 4. The CDR3 coding sequence is TGCAGCGTTGACGGGACAGGGATGGAGACCCAGTACTTC. It is translated as CSVDGTGMETQYF. The full variable domain, completed using reference TRBV29-1 and TRBJ2-5, is SAVISQKPSRDICQRGTSLTIQCQVDSQVTMMFWYRQQPGQSLTLIATANQGSEATYESGFVIDKFPISRPNLTFSTLTVSNMSPEDSSIYLCSVDGTGMETQYFGPGTRLLVL.

The chain carries TRBV6-5 and TRBJ2-1; D could derive from TRBD1 or TRBD2 (5 bases each). Germline V lookup: CDR1 MNHEY, CDR2 SVGAGI. The CDR3 consists of 15 residues. V dropped 6 bases and J dropped 3 bases, with 15 bases sitting between them. The CDR3 region is CASRRGESRYNEQFF. The CDR3 nucleotides read TGTGCCAGCAGACGAGGGGAAAGTCGCTACAATGAGCAGTTCTTC.

The chain carries TRBV5-1 and TRBJ2-5; 9 bases are shared with TRBD2. Unmatched junction bases numbered 15, after V lost 4 bases and J lost 5 bases. This CDR3 is 17 amino acids long. Looked up from germline, CDR1 is SGHRS and CDR2 is YFSETQ. Here the CDR3 DNA reads TGCGCCAGCAGCACGACTAGCGGTACCAGCCGAGGCGAGACCCAGTACTTC. It translates to CASSTTSGTSRGETQYF.

This clone has a single count. This sequence joins TRBV7-8 and TRBJ1-3, with D unresolved. Germline CDR1 and CDR2: SGHVS and FQNEAQ. The CDR3 extends over 16 amino acids. With 4 bases removed from V and 0 bases from J, the gap between germline ends came to 13 bases. The CDR3 nucleotides are TGTGCCAGCAGCTCGTTACATCCCGTCTCTGGAAACACCATATATTTT. Translated: CASSSLHPVSGNTIYF.

The chain is built from TRBV5-1 and TRBJ2-1; TRBD2 agrees at 9 bases. Per the germline V gene, CDR1 is SGHRS and CDR2 is YFSETQ. With 0 bases clipped from V and 10 bases from J, the junction kept 5 bases outside the gene matches. CDR3 length equals 14 residues. The CDR3 reads CASSLETTSGEQFF. CDR3 bases: TGCGCCAGCAGCTTGGAGACCACTAGCGGGGAGCAGTTCTTC.

This sequence joins TRBV7-3 and TRBJ2-3; D may be TRBD1 or TRBD2 (6 bases each). V was shortened by 2 bases and J by 0 bases, with 12 bases between the two germline ends. Germline CDR1 SGHTA, CDR2 FQGTGA. The CDR3 has 16 residues. CDR3 DNA: TGTGCCAGCAGCTTACTGGGGGGCGCGAGCACAGATACGCAGTATTTT. This gives the protein CASSLLGGASTDTQYF.

V usage is TRBV9 and J usage is TRBJ1-3; TRBD1 might be the D (5 bases). Germline assignment: CDR1 SGDLS and CDR2 YYNGEE. This CDR3 comprises 16 residues. Trimming left V 0 bases short and J 0 bases short, with 10 bases between. In DNA form, the CDR3 reads TGTGCCAGCAGCGTAGTGCCAGGGCCCTCTGGAAACACCATATATTTT. Its protein product is CASSVVPGPSGNTIYF.

J is TRBJ2-7 and V is TRBV28; D might be TRBD2 (6 bases). Trimming pared 5 bases from V and 6 bases from J, leaving 20 bases between. Germline loops: CDR1 MDHEN, CDR2 SYDVKM. CDR3 size: 15 residues. CDR3 nucleotides: TGTGCCAGCAGTACCGGGGGTAGCGGAGGCCCCGAGCAGTACTTC. This gives the protein CASSTGGSGGPEQYF.

V gene TRBV18 combines with J gene TRBJ1-2, with D unresolved. Per the germline V gene, CDR1 is KGHSH and CDR2 is LQKENI. The CDR3 has 16 residues. V lost 3 bases and J 0 bases, leaving 14 bases between the germline ends. The CDR3, as DNA: TGTGCCAGCTCACCGATTCGGGGAGGATCTAACTATGGCTACACCTTC. As protein: CASSPIRGGSNYGYTF.

The CDR3 DNA reads as TGTGCCAGCAGTCCCGGGGGGACTAGCGGGAGTGAGCAGTTCTTC. Translated: CASSPGGTSGSEQFF. The chain is built from TRBV28 and TRBJ2-1, with 14 bases fitting TRBD2. Germline V lookup: CDR1 MDHEN, CDR2 SYDVKM. The CDR3 has 15 amino acids. The J segment lost 9 bases and the V segment lost 5 bases, leaving 6 bases of the junction unmatched.

This rearrangement joins TRBV7-2 to TRBJ1-2; D is unresolved. The CDR3 contains 13 residues. Germline CDR1 SGHTA, CDR2 FQGNSA. The ends were cut back, 5 bases at V and 7 bases at J, with 14 bases in the middle. CDR3 in DNA: TGTGCCAGCAGCATCCTTTCAGGCGTTGGCTACACCTTC. Its protein product is CASSILSGVGYTF.

The genes are TRBV29-1 and TRBJ2-2, with 7 positions matching TRBD1. The length of the CDR3 is 14 residues. Germline V CDR1 and CDR2: SQVTM, ANQGSEA. The V and J ends lost 3 bases and 2 bases, in that order; junction bases with no gene match: 3. This chain's CDR3 is CSVDKGANTGELFF. In DNA, the CDR3 is TGCAGCGTTGATAAGGGGGCCAACACCGGGGAGCTGTTTTTT.

The CDR3 nucleotides are TGTGCCATACGCTCACTCAGGACAGGGGACACCTCTGGAAACACCATATATTTT. Translation: CAIRSLRTGDTSGNTIYF. The J gene is TRBJ1-3, the V gene TRBV7-2; 9 bases align to TRBD1. J was trimmed by 0 bases and V by 10 bases; bases with no gene match: 16. Germline V gives CDR1 SGHTA, CDR2 FQGNSA. This CDR3 comprises 18 residues.